This T cell receptor (beta chain) emerged from a study of T cells expressing NK-cell markers. TCRdb re-called the 5' RACE reads; every CDR3 protein appears as one record, without DNA. This repertoire comprises 300,000 to 450,000 distinct CDR3 sequences; its ten largest clones make up around 5.2%. The CDR3 spans 12 residues. Germline loops: CDR1 DFQATT, CDR2 SNEGSKA (reference sequence). Source material: blood T cells: a sorted CD56 or NKG2C T cell subset, CD4+ or CD8+ T cells, or bulk PBMC T cells (not recorded which). The gene calls are TRBV20-1 and TRBJ1-1. This sequence originates from a man between 18 and 69 years old in good health. The CDR3 loop reads CSAYGMNTEAFF.